This T cell receptor beta chain is drawn from a study of cytomegalovirus exposure and HLA in healthy donors. After removal of 4 bases from V and 4 bases from J, the junction contained 16 bases not matched to a gene. Germline V CDR1 and CDR2: SGDLS, YYNGEE. The CDR3 is 18 amino acids. The PCR employed 60 Vbeta primers together with 13 Jbeta primers. Per the authors' pipeline: Around 10 million of the 75 million to 95 million unique TCR beta chains counted in a later analysis were shared. Repertoires were generated with immunoSEQ multiplex PCR, while TCRdb's copy carries only in-frame clones and drops some. That table gives V, J and clone size, and the DNA gave D and trimming. The data contain under 200,000 clones, around 88% of them singletons.

The chain carries TRBV9 and TRBJ2-1; 8 positions match TRBD1. The source material was PBMCs. The receptor comes from a woman aged 25 to 39 in good health and CMV-seronegative. The CDR3 sequence is CASSKRTGISKTYNEQFF. Here the CDR3 DNA reads TGTGCCAGCAGCAAACGGACAGGGATATCCAAAACGTACAATGAGCAGTTCTTC.